These T cell receptor beta chains were read from a single sample in a study of blood T cell repertoires in COVID-19. TCRdb's table, derived via immunoSEQ multiplex PCR, lists solely in-frame clones and lacks some. The sample lists 150,000 to 200,000 clones; roughly four fifths were seen once. The specimen sequenced was peripheral blood. These receptors were obtained from a woman between 40 and 50 years old with COVID-19, enrolled during active disease. CDR3s include the opening cysteine and the closing phenylalanine or tryptophan. Clone sizes are given selectively: once, few, many, or a class where the clone is expanded.

clone_size v_call cdr3_aa
once TRBV30 CAWRVPGQGVATNEKLFF
. TRBV27 CASSSGLAYYEQYF
. TRBV28 CASSFGNRVTEAFF
once TRBV30 CAWTLGGAYYEQYF
. TRBV28 CASSSGVLAGAWGETQYF
once TRBV3-1/TRBV3-2 CASRQQGIGNEQYF
. TRBV7-9 CASSPLFSPTPNTEAFF
. TRBV28 CASSSEDTRSETQYF
. TRBV10-1 CASNHDMTGELFF
. TRBV12-3/TRBV12-4 CASSLWGLNEQFF
. TRBV12-2 CASRLTRKKFF
. TRBV30 CAWSTRFEQFF
few TRBV29-1 CSTRAGPYEQYF
. TRBV7-9 CASSLEGGVTYEQYF
. TRBV6-1 CASSEYGESPLHF
once TRBV7-8 CASSLKTGTSSYNEQFF
once TRBV2 CASSGDRARTGELFF
. TRBV5-5 CASSGLASYNEQFF
. TRBV14 CASSQDGGLSTDTQYF
. TRBV13 CASSLNRGDTQYF
. TRBV5-5 CASSLVVEEKLFF
. TRBV18 CASSRDRDDVNTEAFF
. TRBV11-2 CASSLQLQETQYF
. TRBV5-6 CASSLGPTQNEQFF
. TRBV6-1 CASSVLAGGVSPGELFF